This TCR beta chain was captured in a study of cytomegalovirus exposure and HLA in healthy donors. The CDR3 contains 14 residues. Germline values: CDR1 SGDLS, CDR2 YYNGEE. Unmatched junction bases numbered 5, after V lost 2 bases and J lost 7 bases. It was with 60 Vbeta and 13 Jbeta primers that the PCR ran. The repertoire was sequenced with immunoSEQ multiplex PCR; TCRdb's copy has only in-frame clones and lacks some. The sample includes some 160,000 clones, around 83% seen only once; the top ten take 6.4%. The chain couples TRBV9 to TRBJ2-1, with 8 bases matching TRBD2. The TCR sequence derives from a man aged 45-65 years in good health and CMV-seropositive. Input material: PBMCs. The DNA for the CDR3 is TGTGCCAGCAGCGTCAGCGGGGGATGGAATGAGCAGTTCTTC. Translated: CASSVSGGWNEQFF.